Listed here are 21 T cell receptor beta chains from one sample, sequenced in a study of Tregs in tolerant kidney transplant recipients. Repertoires were generated with immunoSEQ multiplex PCR, while TCRdb's copy carries only in-frame clones and drops some. The sample records over 60,000 clones, roughly 98% being singletons. The sequenced sample was CD4+ T cells from blood, obtained before the transplant. These receptors were obtained from a human donor who received a combined kidney and bone marrow transplant.

The V gene is TRBV5-5, the J gene TRBJ2-7, with D maybe TRBD1 (6 bases). This CDR3 region has 15 residues. Germline V gene sequence: CDR1 SGHKS, CDR2 YYEKEE (reference sequence). Deletions cut 7 bases from V and 0 bases from J, with 17 bases between. The CDR3 nucleotides are TGTGCCAGCCGAACTTCGACAGGATTCTCCTACGAGCAGTACTTC. Translating gives CASRTSTGFSYEQYF.

The V and J genes are TRBV7-6 and TRBJ1-1; D remains unclear. Germline V gene data show CDR1 as SGHVS and CDR2 as FNYEAQ. Trimming pared 2 bases from V and 6 bases from J, leaving 16 bases between. The CDR3 consists of 15 residues. The CDR3 spells CASSLIGDSGAEAFF. The CDR3 DNA reads TGTGCCAGCAGCTTAATCGGCGATTCGGGTGCTGAAGCTTTCTTT. Based on the CDR3 plus reference TRBV7-6 and TRBJ1-1, the full variable domain is GAGVSQSPRYKVTKRGQDVALRCDPISGHVSLYWYRQALGQGPEFLTYFNYEAQQDKSGLPNDRFSAERPEGSISTLTIQRTEQRDSAMYRCASSLIGDSGAEAFFGQGTRLTVV.

The rearrangement uses TRBV9 and TRBJ1-2; TRBD1 matches 10 bases. Germline V gene sequence: CDR1 SGDLS, CDR2 YYNGEE. Unmatched junction bases numbered 1, after V lost 3 bases and J lost 2 bases. The CDR3 has 14 residues. The CDR3 DNA follows: TGTGCCAGCAGCGCGGGACAGGGGAACTATGGCTACACCTTC. This gives the protein CASSAGQGNYGYTF.

The rearrangement joins TRBV6-5 to TRBJ2-1, with D perhaps TRBD1 (5 bases). Germline V gene data show CDR1 as MNHEY and CDR2 as SVGAGI. Trimming removed 5 bases from V and 6 bases from J, with 8 bases in between. The CDR3 contains 12 residues. CDR3 nucleotide sequence: TGTGCCAGCAGTGAACAGGTCAATGAGCAGTTCTTC. Translation gives CASSEQVNEQFF.

The V gene is TRBV5-3, the J gene TRBJ2-1; 9 nucleotides line up with TRBD2. TRBV5-3 is given ORF status, its function remaining uncertain. The CDR3 covers 15 residues. J was trimmed by 3 bases and V by 4 bases; bases with no gene match: 5. CDR3 in amino acids: CARSAGGTFYNEQFF. In DNA, the CDR3 is TGTGCCAGAAGCGCGGGGGGGACATTCTACAATGAGCAGTTCTTC.

The V gene is TRBV7-2, the J gene TRBJ2-3, with D possibly matching TRBD1 (5 bases). V dropped 1 base and J dropped 1 base, with 12 bases sitting between them. The CDR3 spans 16 residues. The germline CDR1 and CDR2 sequences are SGHTA and FQGNSA. CDR3 sequence: CASSLVFQGGTDTQYF. The CDR3 DNA follows: TGTGCCAGCAGCTTAGTTTTCCAGGGTGGCACAGATACGCAGTATTTT.

This chain uses TRBV7-2 with TRBJ1-5; 8 bases are a match to TRBD1. Germline V CDR1 and CDR2: SGHTA, FQGNSA. V gave up 5 bases and J gave up 4 bases; unmatched junction bases: 7. The CDR3 is 15 amino acids. CDR3 DNA: TGTGCCAGCAGCCCGAACAGGGGGTGGAATCAGCCCCAGCATTTT. Translating gives CASSPNRGWNQPQHF.

The rearrangement links TRBV19 to TRBJ2-1, with 8 bases identical to TRBD2. CDR3 length: 18 amino acids. V gave up 6 bases and J gave up 0 bases; unmatched junction bases: 13. Germline lookup yields CDR1 LNHDA and CDR2 SQIVND (reference sequence). DNA for the CDR3: TGTGCCAGTAGGAGCGGGAGTATCAGTCCAAGCTCCTACAATGAGCAGTTCTTC. Translated: CASRSGSISPSSYNEQFF.

This chain links TRBV18 with TRBJ2-7; 7 bases are shared with TRBD1. The trim removed 4 bases at V and 0 bases at J, leaving 12 bases unmatched. In germline, CDR1 is KGHSH, CDR2 LQKENI. The CDR3 totals 17 residues. CDR3 bases: TGTGCCAGCTCACGAAATGTAGGACAGGTTTCCTCCTACGAGCAGTACTTC. Its translation is CASSRNVGQVSSYEQYF.

V usage is TRBV19 and J usage is TRBJ1-2, with 7 bases fitting TRBD1. The CDR3 is 12 residues long. Trimming took 11 bases from V and 0 from J; bases not matched to a gene: 3. The germline V gene has CDR1 LNHDA and CDR2 SQIVND (reference sequence). CDR3 in DNA: TGTGCCGCAACAGGGGCTAACTATGGCTACACCTTC. Its translation: CAATGANYGYTF. Full variable domain (outside the CDR3, taken from reference TRBV19 and TRBJ1-2): DGGITQSPKYLFRKEGQNVTLSCEQNLNHDAMYWYRQDPGQGLRLIYYSQIVNDFQKGDIAEGYSVSREKKESFPLTVTSAQKNPTAFYLCAATGANYGYTFGSGTRLTVV.

For this clone: At one of its ends the junction is not consistent with the germline gene, which may arise from a read error. V is TRBV5-6 and J is TRBJ1-2; no reliable D call. CDR3 size: 11 residues. The germline CDR1 and CDR2 sequences are SGHDT and YYEEEE. This chain's CDR3 is CASSRLRSWHF. As DNA, the CDR3 is TGTGCCAGCAGCCGCCTCAGGTCCTGGCACTTC.

For the CDR3, the DNA is TGTGCCAGCAGCCAGGGGAACTCCTACGAGCAGTACTTC. It yields the protein CASSQGNSYEQYF. This chain joins TRBV7-2 and TRBJ2-7, with D tentatively TRBD1 (6 bases). Looked up from germline, CDR1 is SGHTA and CDR2 is FQGNSA. This CDR3 has 13 residues. V shed 5 bases and J shed 0 bases, with 8 bases lying between them.

The rearrangement uses TRBV6-5 and TRBJ1-1; D is undetermined. The CDR3 sequence is 14 residues long. V was cut by 2 bases and J by 0 bases, with 7 bases left in between. Germline V gene lookup returns CDR1 MNHEY and CDR2 SVGAGI. CDR3 loop: CASSYGRVNTEAFF. CDR3 nucleotide sequence: TGTGCCAGCAGTTACGGGCGAGTGAACACTGAAGCTTTCTTT.

This sequence joins TRBV7-9 and TRBJ2-2, with D possibly matching TRBD2 (6 bases). The V gene lost 5 bases and the J gene lost 5 bases, with 12 bases spanning the gap. CDR3 length equals 14 residues. Germline lookup yields CDR1 SEHNR and CDR2 FQNEAQ (reference sequence). CDR3 amino acids: CASSPIAGTGELFF. The CDR3 bases are TGTGCCAGCAGCCCTATTGCGGGGACCGGGGAGCTGTTTTTT.

The V call is TRBV11-2, the J call TRBJ2-2, with 8 bases that match TRBD2. J lost 7 bases, V lost 2 bases, and 3 bases had no gene match. The germline V gene encodes CDR1 SGHAT and CDR2 FQNNGV. The CDR3 has 14 amino acids. CDR3 loop: CASSLSGGNGELFF. The CDR3 region has the DNA TGTGCCAGCAGCTTATCGGGGGGGAACGGGGAGCTGTTTTTT.

The rearrangement joins TRBV11-3 to TRBJ2-7, with D possibly being TRBD1 (6 bases). The CDR3 contains 13 residues. Per the germline V gene, CDR1 is SGHNT and CDR2 is YENEEA. Trimming removed 5 bases from V and 5 bases from J, with 13 bases in between. In DNA form, the CDR3 reads TGTGCCAGCAGCCGTGACAGGATCCACGAGCAGTACTTC. This codes for CASSRDRIHEQYF.

This sequence joins TRBV19 and TRBJ2-7; 7 nucleotides align to TRBD1. The junction had 8 bases not matched to a gene; V was cut back by 5 bases and J by 7 bases. Germline CDR1 and CDR2: LNHDA and SQIVND (reference sequence). The CDR3 runs to 13 residues. DNA for the CDR3: TGTGCCAGTAGTGTGACAGGGCCTCTGGAGCAGTACTTC. Protein product: CASSVTGPLEQYF.

The gene calls are TRBV11-2 and TRBJ2-7, with 7 bases aligning to TRBD1. This CDR3 is 19 amino acids long. With 3 bases clipped from V and 1 base from J, the junction kept 18 bases outside the gene matches. CDR1 SGHAT and CDR2 FQNNGV come from the germline V gene. The CDR3, as DNA: TGTGCCAGCAGCTTTAGGCCCCCCATTCAGGGGGAACGGTCCTACGAGCAGTACTTC. This encodes CASSFRPPIQGERSYEQYF.

The chain employs TRBV2 and TRBJ2-3, with D possibly being TRBD1 (5 bases). Germline CDR1 reads SNHLY; CDR2 reads FYNNEI. V was trimmed by 11 bases and J by 0 bases, leaving 15 bases between them. CDR3 length equals 14 residues. The CDR3 DNA sequence: TGTGCCGACAAGGACAAGTCTAGCACAGATACGCAGTATTTT. It encodes CADKDKSSTDTQYF.

V usage is TRBV10-3 and J usage is TRBJ2-6; possibly TRBD1 for D (6 bases). V lost 8 bases and J 0 bases, leaving 14 bases between the germline ends. The germline V gene has CDR1 ENHRY and CDR2 SYGVKD. The CDR3 loop spans 16 amino acids. The CDR3 nucleotides are TGTGCCATCTCTGCCGGACAGCTCTCTGGGGCCAACGTCCTGACTTTC. Translation gives CAISAGQLSGANVLTF.

The gene calls are TRBV28 and TRBJ2-6; D not certain. CDR1 is MDHEN, CDR2 SYDVKM, per germline. V lost 4 bases to trimming and J lost 0 bases, with 16 bases between them. The CDR3 has 18 residues. The CDR3: CASSSTSGRRSGANVLTF. CDR3 DNA: TGTGCCAGCAGTTCCACCTCTGGGCGCCGCTCTGGGGCCAACGTCCTGACTTTC.